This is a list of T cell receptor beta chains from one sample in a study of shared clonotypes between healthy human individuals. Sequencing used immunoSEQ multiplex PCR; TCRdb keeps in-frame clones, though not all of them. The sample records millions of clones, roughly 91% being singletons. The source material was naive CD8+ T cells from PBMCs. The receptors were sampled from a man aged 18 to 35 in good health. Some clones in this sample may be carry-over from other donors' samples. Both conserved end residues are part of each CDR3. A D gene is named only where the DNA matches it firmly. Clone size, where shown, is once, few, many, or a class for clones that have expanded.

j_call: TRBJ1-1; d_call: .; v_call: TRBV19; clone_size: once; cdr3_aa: CASSIGPGRMNTEAFF; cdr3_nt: TGTGCCAGTAGTATAGGACCGGGGCGGATGAACACTGAAGCTTTCTTT
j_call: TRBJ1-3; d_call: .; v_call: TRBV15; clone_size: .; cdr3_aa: CATSRAPPGKGSAGNTIYF; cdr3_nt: TGTGCCACCAGCAGAGCCCCTCCCGGGAAAGGGAGTGCTGGAAACACCATATATTTT
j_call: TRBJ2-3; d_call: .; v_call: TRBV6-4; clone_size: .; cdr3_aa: CASSSGTSSGDTQYF; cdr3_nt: TGTGCCAGCAGTTCCGGGACTTCTTCGGGAGATACGCAGTATTTT
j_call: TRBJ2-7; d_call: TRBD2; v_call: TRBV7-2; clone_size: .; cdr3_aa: CASSWPSGSYEQYF; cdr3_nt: TGTGCCAGCAGCTGGCCTAGCGGGAGCTACGAGCAGTACTTC
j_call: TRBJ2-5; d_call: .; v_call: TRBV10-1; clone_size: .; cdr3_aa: CASSARGLRETQYF; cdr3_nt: TGCGCCAGCAGTGCTAGGGGTTTGAGAGAGACCCAGTACTTC
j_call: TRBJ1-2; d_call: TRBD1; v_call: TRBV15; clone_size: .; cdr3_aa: CATNPGPGQLRHGYTF; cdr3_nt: TGTGCCACCAACCCAGGACCGGGACAGCTACGACATGGCTACACCTTC
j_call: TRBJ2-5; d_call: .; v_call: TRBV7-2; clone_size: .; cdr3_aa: CASSLTENQETQYF; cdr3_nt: TGTGCCAGCAGCTTAACAGAGAACCAAGAGACCCAGTACTTC
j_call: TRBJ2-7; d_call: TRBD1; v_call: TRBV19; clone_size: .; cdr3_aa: CASSVRGGEDEQYF; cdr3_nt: TGTGCCAGTAGTGTGAGAGGGGGCGAGGACGAGCAGTACTTC
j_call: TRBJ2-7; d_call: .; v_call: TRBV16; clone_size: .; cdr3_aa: CASSPGTYEQYF; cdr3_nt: TGTGCCAGCAGCCCGGGGACCTACGAGCAGTACTTC
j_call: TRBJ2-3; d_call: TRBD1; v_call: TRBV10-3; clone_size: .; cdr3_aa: CAISETGGIGTDTQYF; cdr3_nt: TGTGCCATCAGTGAGACAGGGGGGATTGGCACAGATACGCAGTATTTT
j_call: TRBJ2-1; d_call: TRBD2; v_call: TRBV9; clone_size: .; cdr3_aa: CASSVEGLAGGLGEQFF; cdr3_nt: TGTGCCAGCAGCGTAGAGGGACTAGCGGGAGGGCTCGGTGAGCAGTTCTTC
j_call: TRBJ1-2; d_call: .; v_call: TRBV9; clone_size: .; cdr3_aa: CASSVNLGMGEVYGYTF; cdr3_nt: TGTGCCAGCAGCGTAAATCTAGGTATGGGGGAAGTCTATGGCTACACCTTC
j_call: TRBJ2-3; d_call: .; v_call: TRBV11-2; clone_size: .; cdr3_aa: CASSPTPGLVPDTQYF; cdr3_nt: TGTGCCAGCAGCCCGACACCAGGGTTGGTTCCAGATACGCAGTATTTT
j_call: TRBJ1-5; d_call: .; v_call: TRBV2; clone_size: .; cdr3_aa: CASSGRSQHF; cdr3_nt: TGTGCCAGCAGTGGGAGATCCCAGCATTTT
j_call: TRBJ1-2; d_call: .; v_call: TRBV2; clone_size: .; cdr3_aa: CASVTGRLVNYGYTF; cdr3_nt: TGTGCCAGCGTTACAGGGCGGCTTGTAAACTATGGCTACACCTTC
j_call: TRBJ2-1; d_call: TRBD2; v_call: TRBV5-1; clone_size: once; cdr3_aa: CASSGLAGEVNEQFF; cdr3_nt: TGCGCCAGCAGCGGACTAGCGGGAGAAGTCAATGAGCAGTTCTTC
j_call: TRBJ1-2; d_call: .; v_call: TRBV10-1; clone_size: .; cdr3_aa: CASTERGIYGYTF; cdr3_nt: TGCGCCAGCACCGAGAGGGGCATATATGGCTACACCTTC
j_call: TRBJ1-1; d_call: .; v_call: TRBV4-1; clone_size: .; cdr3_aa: CASSPLGGTEAFF; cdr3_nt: TGCGCCAGCAGCCCATTAGGAGGCACTGAAGCTTTCTTT
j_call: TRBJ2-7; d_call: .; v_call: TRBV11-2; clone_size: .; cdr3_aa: CASSSTGTPEQYF; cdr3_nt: TGTGCCAGCAGCTCCACCGGGACACCCGAGCAGTACTTC
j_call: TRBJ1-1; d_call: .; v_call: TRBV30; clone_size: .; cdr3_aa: CAWRRNTEAFF; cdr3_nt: TGTGCCTGGAGGAGGAACACTGAAGCTTTCTTT
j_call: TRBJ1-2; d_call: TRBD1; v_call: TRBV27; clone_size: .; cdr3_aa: CASSSSGGVYGYTF; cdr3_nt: TGTGCCAGCAGTTCTTCAGGGGGAGTATATGGCTACACCTTC
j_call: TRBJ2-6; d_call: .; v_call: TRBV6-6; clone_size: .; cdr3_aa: CASSYLGAGANVLTF; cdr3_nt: TGTGCCAGCAGTTACCTCGGTGCTGGGGCCAACGTCCTGACTTTC
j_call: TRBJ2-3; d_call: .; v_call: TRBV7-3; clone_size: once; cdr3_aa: CASSSTPDGAADADTQYF; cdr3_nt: TGTGCCAGCAGCTCCACTCCGGATGGGGCGGCGGATGCAGATACGCAGTATTTT
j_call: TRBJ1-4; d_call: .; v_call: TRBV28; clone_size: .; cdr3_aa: CASSPLGGNEKLFF; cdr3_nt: TGTGCCAGCAGTCCCTTGGGCGGGAATGAAAAACTGTTTTTT
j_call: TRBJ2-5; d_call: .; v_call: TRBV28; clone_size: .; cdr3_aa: CASSPGTPAETQYF; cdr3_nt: TGTGCCAGCAGCCCCGGGACCCCCGCCGAGACCCAGTACTTC
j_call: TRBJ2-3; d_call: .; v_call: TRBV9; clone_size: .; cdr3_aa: CASSVVGGSADTQYF; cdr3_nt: TGTGCCAGCAGCGTAGTTGGAGGGAGCGCAGATACGCAGTATTTT
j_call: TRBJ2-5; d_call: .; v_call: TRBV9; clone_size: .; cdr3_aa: CASSVDGQETQYF; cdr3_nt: TGTGCCAGCAGCGTAGATGGTCAAGAGACCCAGTACTTC
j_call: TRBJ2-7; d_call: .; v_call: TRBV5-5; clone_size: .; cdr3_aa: CASSLAAALSYEQYF; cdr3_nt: TGTGCCAGCAGCTTGGCGGCTGCCCTCTCCTACGAGCAGTACTTC
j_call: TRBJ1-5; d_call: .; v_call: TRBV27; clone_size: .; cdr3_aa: CASSPLTGVNQPQHF; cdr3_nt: TGTGCCAGCAGCCCGTTAACAGGAGTTAATCAGCCCCAGCATTTT
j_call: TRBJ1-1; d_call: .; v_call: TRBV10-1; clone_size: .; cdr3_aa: CASSPDNTEAFF; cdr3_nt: TGCGCCAGCAGTCCAGACAACACTGAAGCTTTCTTT
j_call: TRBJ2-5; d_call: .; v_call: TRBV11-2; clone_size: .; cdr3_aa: CASSSRTEFQETQYF; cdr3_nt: TGTGCCAGCAGCTCCCGGACAGAATTCCAAGAGACCCAGTACTTC
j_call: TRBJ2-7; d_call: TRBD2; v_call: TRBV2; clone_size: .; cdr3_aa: CASSVRTSGSIISYEQYF; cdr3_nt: TGTGCCAGCAGTGTTCGGACTAGCGGGAGCATCATCTCCTACGAGCAGTACTTC
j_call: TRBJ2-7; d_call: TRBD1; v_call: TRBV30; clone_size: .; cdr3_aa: CAWGRQGYEQYF; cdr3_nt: TGTGCCTGGGGAAGACAGGGCTACGAGCAGTACTTC
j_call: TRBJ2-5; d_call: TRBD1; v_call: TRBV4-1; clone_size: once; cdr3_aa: CASSPPGQGFGETQYF; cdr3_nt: TGCGCCAGCAGCCCCCCGGGACAGGGGTTCGGAGAGACCCAGTACTTC
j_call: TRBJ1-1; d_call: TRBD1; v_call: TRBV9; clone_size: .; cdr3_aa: CASSVGQGANTEAFF; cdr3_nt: TGTGCCAGCAGCGTGGGACAGGGGGCGAACACTGAAGCTTTCTTT
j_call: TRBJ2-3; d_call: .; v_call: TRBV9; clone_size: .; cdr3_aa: CASSVPSREEFTDTQYF; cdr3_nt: TGTGCCAGCAGCGTACCGTCCCGCGAGGAGTTCACAGATACGCAGTATTTT
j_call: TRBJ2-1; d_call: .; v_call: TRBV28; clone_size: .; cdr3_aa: CASSEQGYNEQFF; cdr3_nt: TGTGCCAGCAGTGAACAGGGTTACAATGAGCAGTTCTTC
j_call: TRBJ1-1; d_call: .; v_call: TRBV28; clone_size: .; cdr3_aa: CASSGTGTGTEAFF; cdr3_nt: TGTGCCAGCAGTGGAACCGGGACGGGGACTGAAGCTTTCTTT
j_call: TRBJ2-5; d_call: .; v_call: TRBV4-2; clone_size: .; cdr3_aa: CASSHVPEGVLGETQYF; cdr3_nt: TGTGCCAGCAGCCATGTACCTGAGGGGGTGTTGGGAGAGACCCAGTACTTC
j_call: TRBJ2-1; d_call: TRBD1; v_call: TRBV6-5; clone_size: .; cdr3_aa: CASTPGTGAYNEQFF; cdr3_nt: TGTGCCAGCACTCCGGGAACAGGGGCCTACAATGAGCAGTTCTTC
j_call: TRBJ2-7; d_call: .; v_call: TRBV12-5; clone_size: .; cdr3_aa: CASGGEYEQYF; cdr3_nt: TGTGCTAGTGGCGGGGAGTACGAGCAGTACTTC
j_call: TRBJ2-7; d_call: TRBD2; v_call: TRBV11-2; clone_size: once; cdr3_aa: CASSSPFSGTSGYEQYF; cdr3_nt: TGTGCCAGCAGCTCCCCCTTTTCCGGGACTAGCGGCTACGAGCAGTACTTC
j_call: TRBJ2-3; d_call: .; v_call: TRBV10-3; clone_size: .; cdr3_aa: CAISRDITDTQYF; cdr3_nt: TGTGCCATCAGCCGGGACATCACAGATACGCAGTATTTT
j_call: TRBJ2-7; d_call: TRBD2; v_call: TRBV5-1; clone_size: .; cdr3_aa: CASSSFSGRALYEQYF; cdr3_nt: TGCGCCAGCAGCTCATTCAGCGGGAGGGCCCTCTACGAGCAGTACTTC
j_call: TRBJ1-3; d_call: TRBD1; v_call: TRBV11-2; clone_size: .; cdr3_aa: CASSFPIPTGGDGYTIYF; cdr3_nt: TGTGCCAGCAGCTTCCCTATCCCAACAGGGGGAGACGGGTACACCATATATTTT
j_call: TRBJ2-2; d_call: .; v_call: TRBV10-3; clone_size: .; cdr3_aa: CAISGDLSGELFF; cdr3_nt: TGTGCCATCAGTGGGGACTTATCCGGGGAGCTGTTTTTT
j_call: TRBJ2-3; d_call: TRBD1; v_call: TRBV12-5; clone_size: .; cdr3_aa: CASGSPGQGRNF; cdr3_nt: TGTGCTAGTGGTTCCCCGGGACAGGGTCGGAATTTT
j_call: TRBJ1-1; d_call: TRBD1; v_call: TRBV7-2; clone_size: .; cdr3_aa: CASSNRQGEGSTEAFF; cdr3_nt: TGTGCCAGCAGCAACCGACAGGGGGAAGGTTCTACTGAAGCTTTCTTT
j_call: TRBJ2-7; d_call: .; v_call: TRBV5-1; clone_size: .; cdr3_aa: CASSLTSSYEQYF; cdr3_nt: TGCGCCAGCAGCTTGACCAGCTCCTACGAGCAGTACTTC
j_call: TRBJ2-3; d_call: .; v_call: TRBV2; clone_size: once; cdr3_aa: CASSEAPGYTDTQYF; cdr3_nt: TGTGCCAGCAGTGAAGCGCCCGGCTACACAGATACGCAGTATTTT
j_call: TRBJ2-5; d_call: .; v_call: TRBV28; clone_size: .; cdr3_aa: CASTAPPKRGYGKETQYF; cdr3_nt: TGTGCCAGCACGGCTCCCCCAAAGAGAGGGTATGGGAAAGAGACCCAGTACTTC
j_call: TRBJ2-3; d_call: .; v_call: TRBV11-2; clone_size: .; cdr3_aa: CASSLLRGRSYF; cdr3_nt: TGTGCCAGCAGCTTACTCCGGGGGCGCAGTTATTTT
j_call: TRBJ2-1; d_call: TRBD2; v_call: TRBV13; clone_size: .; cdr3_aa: CASSLAERETEVGEQFF; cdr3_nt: TGTGCCAGCAGCTTAGCTGAGCGGGAGACAGAAGTGGGTGAGCAGTTCTTC
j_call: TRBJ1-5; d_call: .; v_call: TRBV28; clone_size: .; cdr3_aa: CASSLWRVDSNQPQHF; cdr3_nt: TGTGCCAGCAGTTTATGGAGGGTCGATAGCAATCAGCCCCAGCATTTT
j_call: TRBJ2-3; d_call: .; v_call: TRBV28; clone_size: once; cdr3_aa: CASSLGSGGTDTQYF; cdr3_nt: TGTGCCAGCAGTTTAGGGTCTGGCGGGACAGATACGCAGTATTTT
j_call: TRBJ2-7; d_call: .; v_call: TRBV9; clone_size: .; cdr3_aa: CASSLRVESYEQYF; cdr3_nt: TGTGCCAGCAGCCTCAGGGTGGAGTCCTACGAGCAGTACTTC
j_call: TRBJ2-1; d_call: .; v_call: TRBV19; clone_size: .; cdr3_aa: CASSGILVGYNEQFF; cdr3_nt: TGTGCCAGTAGTGGGATCCTCGTAGGCTACAATGAGCAGTTCTTC
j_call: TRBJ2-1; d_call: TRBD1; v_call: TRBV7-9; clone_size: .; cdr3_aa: CASSLRDRIDEQFF; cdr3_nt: TGTGCCAGCAGCCTAAGGGACAGGATCGATGAGCAGTTCTTC
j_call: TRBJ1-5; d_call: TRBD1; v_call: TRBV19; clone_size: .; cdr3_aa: CASRKTGPGGSQHF; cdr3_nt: TGTGCCAGTAGGAAGACAGGGCCGGGGGGGTCCCAGCATTTT
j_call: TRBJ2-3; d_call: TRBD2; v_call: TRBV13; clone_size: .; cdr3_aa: CASRPTSGVPYTQYF; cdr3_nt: TGTGCCAGCCGACCGACTAGCGGGGTACCTTATACGCAGTATTTT